This is a list of T cell receptor beta chains from one sample in a study of blood T cell repertoires in COVID-19. The assay was immunoSEQ multiplex PCR, and TCRdb's table has in-frame clones only and misses some. The sample holds more than 200,000 clones, roughly 85% seen once. The sequencing sample was made of PBMCs or T cells enriched from blood (not recorded which). Receptors originate from a man aged 25 to 45 who had recovered from COVID-19. Both conserved end residues are part of each CDR3. A D gene is named only where the DNA matches it firmly. For some rows the clone size is stated as once, few or many, or as a class when expanded; others skip it.

cdr3_aa: CSASRTSGGNEQFF
cdr3_nt: TGCAGTGCTAGTAGGACTAGCGGGGGGAATGAGCAGTTCTTC
j_call: TRBJ2-1
v_call: TRBV20-1
d_call: TRBD2
clone_size: .

cdr3_aa: CASSLGGEFSYTF
cdr3_nt: TGTGCCAGCAGTCTGGGAGGGGAGTTCAGCTACACCTTC
j_call: TRBJ1-2
v_call: TRBV12-3/TRBV12-4
d_call: .
clone_size: .

cdr3_aa: CASNFDRGAFF
cdr3_nt: TGTGCCAGCAACTTCGACAGAGGAGCTTTCTTT
j_call: TRBJ1-1
v_call: TRBV6-5
d_call: .
clone_size: .

cdr3_aa: CASRGQDRAKNIQYF
cdr3_nt: TGTGCCAGCAGAGGACAGGATCGGGCCAAAAACATTCAGTACTTC
j_call: TRBJ2-4
v_call: TRBV2
d_call: TRBD1
clone_size: once

cdr3_aa: CASSQGRTGLWGQYF
cdr3_nt: TGTGCCAGCAGCCAAGGTAGGACAGGACTCTGGGGGCAGTACTTC
j_call: TRBJ2-7
v_call: TRBV3-1/TRBV3-2
d_call: TRBD1
clone_size: .

cdr3_aa: CASSYYSNQPQHF
cdr3_nt: TGTGCCAGCAGTTACTATAGCAATCAGCCCCAGCATTTT
j_call: TRBJ1-5
v_call: TRBV27
d_call: .
clone_size: .

cdr3_aa: CASSLTVIGSPTSYNEQFF
cdr3_nt: TGTGCCAGCAGCTTAACGGTTATCGGGAGCCCGACCTCCTACAATGAGCAGTTCTTC
j_call: TRBJ2-1
v_call: TRBV11-3
d_call: .
clone_size: .

cdr3_aa: CASSFGQGSEETQYF
cdr3_nt: TGTGCCAGCAGTTTCGGACAGGGCTCTGAAGAGACCCAGTACTTC
j_call: TRBJ2-5
v_call: TRBV28
d_call: TRBD1
clone_size: .

cdr3_aa: CATSDEQGQGGDEQFF
cdr3_nt: TGTGCCACCAGTGACGAACAGGGACAGGGAGGGGATGAGCAGTTCTTC
j_call: TRBJ2-1
v_call: TRBV24-1
d_call: TRBD1
clone_size: .

cdr3_aa: CASSQDLIGYTF
cdr3_nt: TGTGCCAGCAGCCAAGATCTTATAGGCTACACCTTC
j_call: TRBJ1-2
v_call: TRBV4-2
d_call: .
clone_size: .

cdr3_aa: CAISPGTGIDTEAFF
cdr3_nt: TGTGCCATCAGCCCCGGGACAGGGATCGACACTGAAGCTTTCTTT
j_call: TRBJ1-1
v_call: TRBV10-3
d_call: TRBD1
clone_size: once

cdr3_aa: CASSSAGAGPRVNTEAFF
cdr3_nt: TGTGCCAGCAGCTCGGCGGGGGCGGGACCCCGGGTGAACACTGAAGCTTTCTTT
j_call: TRBJ1-1
v_call: TRBV9
d_call: .
clone_size: .

cdr3_aa: CASRRQGRGQPQHF
cdr3_nt: TGTGCCAGCAGACGACAGGGGAGGGGTCAGCCCCAGCATTTT
j_call: TRBJ1-5
v_call: TRBV6-5
d_call: TRBD1
clone_size: .

cdr3_aa: CASSWDKLFSYEQYF
cdr3_nt: TGTGCCAGCAGTTGGGACAAACTCTTCTCCTACGAGCAGTACTTC
j_call: TRBJ2-7
v_call: TRBV6-2/TRBV6-3
d_call: .
clone_size: .

cdr3_aa: CASSLLSGGSTDTQYF
cdr3_nt: TGTGCCAGCAGCCTACTTAGCGGGGGGAGCACAGATACGCAGTATTTT
j_call: TRBJ2-3
v_call: TRBV14
d_call: TRBD2
clone_size: .

cdr3_aa: CASSYSGGAAAFF
cdr3_nt: TGTGCCAGCAGTTATTCGGGGGGCGCAGCAGCTTTCTTT
j_call: TRBJ1-1
v_call: TRBV6-5
d_call: .
clone_size: .

cdr3_aa: CAWSVLDGRLFNYGYTF
cdr3_nt: TGTGCCTGGAGTGTACTCGACGGCAGGCTGTTTAACTATGGCTACACCTTC
j_call: TRBJ1-2
v_call: TRBV30
d_call: .
clone_size: .

cdr3_aa: CASSHRENSRRGYTF
cdr3_nt: TGTGCCAGCAGCCACCGGGAGAATTCCAGGCGGGGCTACACCTTC
j_call: TRBJ1-2
v_call: TRBV14
d_call: .
clone_size: .

cdr3_aa: CASSADRDYGYTF
cdr3_nt: TGCGCCAGCAGCGCGGACAGGGACTATGGCTACACCTTC
j_call: TRBJ1-2
v_call: TRBV5-1
d_call: TRBD1
clone_size: .

cdr3_aa: CASIPGHSIGNTIYF
cdr3_nt: TGTGCCAGTATCCCGGGACACAGTATTGGAAACACCATATATTTT
j_call: TRBJ1-3
v_call: TRBV2
d_call: .
clone_size: .

cdr3_aa: CASSLEGGGGQPQHF
cdr3_nt: TGCGCCAGCAGCTTGGAAGGGGGAGGGGGTCAGCCCCAGCATTTT
j_call: TRBJ1-5
v_call: TRBV5-1
d_call: .
clone_size: few

cdr3_aa: CATSTGNDLSGNTIYF
cdr3_nt: TGTGCCACCAGCACCGGGAATGACCTCTCTGGAAACACCATATATTTT
j_call: TRBJ1-3
v_call: TRBV15
d_call: .
clone_size: .

cdr3_aa: CASSQVPWTSRKFF
cdr3_nt: TGCGCCAGCAGCCAGGTGCCCTGGACTAGTCGCAAGTTCTTC
j_call: TRBJ2-1
v_call: TRBV4-1
d_call: TRBD2
clone_size: once

cdr3_aa: CAISETGYYGYTF
cdr3_nt: TGTGCCATCAGTGAGACAGGGTACTATGGCTACACCTTC
j_call: TRBJ1-2
v_call: TRBV10-3
d_call: .
clone_size: .

cdr3_aa: CAWSVGQGGNYTF
cdr3_nt: TGTGCCTGGAGTGTAGGGCAGGGGGGAAACTACACCTTC
j_call: TRBJ1-2
v_call: TRBV30
d_call: TRBD1
clone_size: .

cdr3_aa: CASSPTGLMGTDTQYF
cdr3_nt: TGTGCCAGCTCACCTACGGGACTAATGGGCACAGATACGCAGTATTTT
j_call: TRBJ2-3
v_call: TRBV18
d_call: TRBD2
clone_size: .

cdr3_aa: CASCEVYNSPLHF
cdr3_nt: TGTGCCAGCTGCGAGGTATATAATTCACCCCTCCACTTT
j_call: TRBJ1-6
v_call: TRBV7-2
d_call: .
clone_size: .

cdr3_aa: CASSQDLGGWNTIYF
cdr3_nt: TGTGCCAGCAGCCAAGATCTGGGAGGTTGGAACACCATATATTTT
j_call: TRBJ1-3
v_call: TRBV3-1/TRBV3-2
d_call: .
clone_size: .

cdr3_aa: CASSTDSRGEQYF
cdr3_nt: TGTGCCAGCAGCACGGACAGCCGAGGGGAGCAGTACTTC
j_call: TRBJ2-7
v_call: TRBV7-2
d_call: .
clone_size: .

cdr3_aa: CASSVTAGLNEQFF
cdr3_nt: TGTGCCAGCAGTGTTACAGCGGGGCTAAATGAGCAGTTCTTC
j_call: TRBJ2-1
v_call: TRBV2
d_call: TRBD2
clone_size: .

cdr3_aa: CASRNHQGSNQPQHF
cdr3_nt: TGTGCCAGCAGGAACCACCAGGGTAGCAATCAGCCCCAGCATTTT
j_call: TRBJ1-5
v_call: TRBV2
d_call: .
clone_size: .

cdr3_aa: CASSVTQGTGELFF
cdr3_nt: TGTGCCAGCAGCGTTACACAGGGAACCGGGGAGCTGTTTTTT
j_call: TRBJ2-2
v_call: TRBV9
d_call: .
clone_size: .

cdr3_aa: CASSLGQGVTDTQYF
cdr3_nt: TGTGCCAGCAGCTTGGGACAGGGAGTTACAGATACGCAGTATTTT
j_call: TRBJ2-3
v_call: TRBV11-2
d_call: TRBD1
clone_size: .

cdr3_aa: CASSVVSGGSTDTQYF
cdr3_nt: TGTGCCAGCAGCGTAGTCAGCGGGGGCAGCACAGATACGCAGTATTTT
j_call: TRBJ2-3
v_call: TRBV9
d_call: TRBD2
clone_size: .

cdr3_aa: CASSPEGLYQPQHF
cdr3_nt: TGCGCCAGCAGCCCGGAGGGTTTGTATCAGCCCCAGCATTTT
j_call: TRBJ1-5
v_call: TRBV5-1
d_call: .
clone_size: .

cdr3_aa: CASSPGAGSNQPQHF
cdr3_nt: TGTGCCAGCTCACCAGGAGCTGGGAGCAATCAGCCCCAGCATTTT
j_call: TRBJ1-5
v_call: TRBV18
d_call: .
clone_size: .